A selection of T cell receptor beta chains follows, all from one sample in a study of cytomegalovirus exposure and HLA in healthy donors. The repertoire was sequenced with immunoSEQ multiplex PCR; TCRdb's copy has only in-frame clones and lacks some. The sample lists 180,000 or so clones; about 83% were seen once. The sequencing input was PBMCs. Receptors were obtained from a female donor in good health and CMV-seronegative. CDR3s include the opening cysteine and the closing phenylalanine or tryptophan. Fields, in order: V gene, clone size, D gene, J gene, CDR3 DNA, CDR3 protein. D genes are given only for firm matches. Size values are once, few and many counts, or a class for expanded clones, and some rows have none.

>TRBV13|NA|NA|TRBJ1-1
TGTGCCAGCAGCTTAGGTTCCCTTATAAACACTGAAGCTTTCTTT
CASSLGSLINTEAFF
>TRBV19|NA|NA|TRBJ2-2
TGTGCCAGTAGTATAGTGGCAGGGGGCCTCGGGGGGACCGGGGAGCTGTTTTTT
CASSIVAGGLGGTGELFF
>TRBV6-6|NA|NA|TRBJ1-5
TGTGCCAGCAGACCCGACAGAGACGATCAGCCCCAGCATTTT
CASRPDRDDQPQHF
>TRBV5-4|NA|NA|TRBJ2-7
TGTGCCAGCAGCACGGACAGGTCCGGGAGTTATTACGAGCAGTACTTC
CASSTDRSGSYYEQYF
>TRBV19|once|TRBD1|TRBJ1-5
TGTGCCAGTAGGGGAAGACAGGGGGATAGTCAGCCCCAGCATTTT
CASRGRQGDSQPQHF
>TRBV7-8|NA|TRBD1|TRBJ2-1
TGTGCCAGCAGCTTGGGGATGGTGGCAGGGGGCCGCCCGGGCGATGAGCAGTTCTTC
CASSLGMVAGGRPGDEQFF
>TRBV6-1|once|NA|TRBJ2-1
TGTGCCAGCGTAGAAGGGACACCTTCCTACAATGAGCAGTTCTTC
CASVEGTPSYNEQFF
>TRBV27|NA|TRBD1|TRBJ1-4
TGTGCCAGCAGTTTAATAGGACAGGGTGCGGCTAAGGGGACTAATGAAAAACTGTTTTTT
CASSLIGQGAAKGTNEKLFF
>TRBV7-7|NA|NA|TRBJ2-5
TGTGCTAGCAGCTTAAGGGCAGGGGCACAAGAGACCCAGTACTTC
CASSLRAGAQETQYF
>TRBV18|once|NA|TRBJ2-5
TGTGCCAGCTCACCCGGTTTGGTTGCCCAGTACTTC
CASSPGLVAQYF
>TRBV5-1|NA|TRBD1|TRBJ2-1
TGCGCCAGCAGCTACCCCCAGGGGGTGAATGAGCAGTTCTTC
CASSYPQGVNEQFF
>TRBV7-8|NA|TRBD2|TRBJ2-3
TGTGCCAGCAGCTTAGGGGGGGGAGGCACAGATACGCAGTATTTT
CASSLGGGGTDTQYF
>TRBV2|few|NA|TRBJ2-3
TGTGCCAGCAGTGAAGCGCGGTTAGTAATTTCGACAGATACGCAGTATTTT
CASSEARLVISTDTQYF
>TRBV5-1|NA|TRBD1|TRBJ2-3
TGCGCCAGCAGCTCGTACGGGACAGGGGGCCCAGATACGCAGTATTTT
CASSSYGTGGPDTQYF
>TRBV28|once|NA|TRBJ2-1
TGTGCCAGCAGTTTCGGAGGCCATGAGCAGTTCTTC
CASSFGGHEQFF
>TRBV6-5|few|TRBD1|TRBJ2-7
TGTGCCAGCAGTTACTCGGGGACAGGGATAACCTACGAGCAGTACTTC
CASSYSGTGITYEQYF
>TRBV6-5|once|TRBD2|TRBJ2-7
TGTGCCAGCAGTTCGGGGGGGCTCTCCTACGAGCAGTACTTC
CASSSGGLSYEQYF
>TRBV5-1|few|TRBD2|TRBJ2-2
TGCGCCAGCAGCCCAGAGACTAGCCGAGGGGCCGGGGAGCTGTTTTTT
CASSPETSRGAGELFF
>TRBV27|NA|NA|TRBJ1-1
TGTGCCGCCGCCTCCTTATACAGAGTGAACACTGAAGCTTTCTTT
CAAASLYRVNTEAFF
>TRBV13|NA|NA|TRBJ2-3
TGTGCCAGCAGCCCCCTCCCCACAGATACGCAGTATTTT
CASSPLPTDTQYF
>TRBV28|NA|NA|TRBJ1-5
TGTGCCAGCAGTAAAGGGGGAAGGGATAGCAATCAGCCCCAGCATTTT
CASSKGGRDSNQPQHF
>TRBV7-2|NA|NA|TRBJ1-1
TGTGCCAGCAGCTTAGCGGGGGGAGGGAACACTGAAGCTTTCTTT
CASSLAGGGNTEAFF
>TRBV7-9|few|NA|TRBJ1-2
TGTGCCAGCAGCTTACCAGGGGTCGGCTACACCTTC
CASSLPGVGYTF
>TRBV10-3|NA|NA|TRBJ2-7
TGTGCCATCAGGGGACTGGCGACCTACGAGCAGTACTTC
CAIRGLATYEQYF
>TRBV9|NA|TRBD1|TRBJ2-3
TGTGCCAGCATCCCTAAAACCGGGACAGGGGACCCAGATACGCAGTATTTT
CASIPKTGTGDPDTQYF
>TRBV19|once|NA|TRBJ1-5
TGTGCCAGTAGTATAGGTTCCGTTCTACAGCCCCAGCATTTT
CASSIGSVLQPQHF
>TRBV6-1|NA|TRBD1|TRBJ1-2
TGTGCCAGCAGTGCTAGGGGACAGGGGGATGGCTACACCTTC
CASSARGQGDGYTF
>TRBV29-1|NA|TRBD1|TRBJ2-5
TGCAGCGCCGGGGACAGGGGCTGGGAGACCCAGTACTTC
CSAGDRGWETQYF
>TRBV30|NA|TRBD1|TRBJ2-5
TGTGCCTGGAGGAAAATACAGGGGGGAGAGACCCAGTACTTC
CAWRKIQGGETQYF
>TRBV7-9|NA|NA|TRBJ2-7
TGTGCCAGCAGCTCGAGGGGGGGGCTCTACGAGCAGTACTTC
CASSSRGGLYEQYF
>TRBV2|NA|TRBD2|TRBJ2-2
TGTGCCAGCAGTGAGGGAAGAGCGGGAAGCGCCGGGGAGCTGTTTTTT
CASSEGRAGSAGELFF
>TRBV7-6|few|NA|TRBJ2-3
TGTGCCAGCAGCGCCGCGGGGCCTCAACGCACAGATACGCAGTATTTT
CASSAAGPQRTDTQYF
>TRBV30|NA|NA|TRBJ1-5
TGTGCCTGGAGGGAGGGCCCATTCCCCAATCAGCCCCAGCATTTT
CAWREGPFPNQPQHF